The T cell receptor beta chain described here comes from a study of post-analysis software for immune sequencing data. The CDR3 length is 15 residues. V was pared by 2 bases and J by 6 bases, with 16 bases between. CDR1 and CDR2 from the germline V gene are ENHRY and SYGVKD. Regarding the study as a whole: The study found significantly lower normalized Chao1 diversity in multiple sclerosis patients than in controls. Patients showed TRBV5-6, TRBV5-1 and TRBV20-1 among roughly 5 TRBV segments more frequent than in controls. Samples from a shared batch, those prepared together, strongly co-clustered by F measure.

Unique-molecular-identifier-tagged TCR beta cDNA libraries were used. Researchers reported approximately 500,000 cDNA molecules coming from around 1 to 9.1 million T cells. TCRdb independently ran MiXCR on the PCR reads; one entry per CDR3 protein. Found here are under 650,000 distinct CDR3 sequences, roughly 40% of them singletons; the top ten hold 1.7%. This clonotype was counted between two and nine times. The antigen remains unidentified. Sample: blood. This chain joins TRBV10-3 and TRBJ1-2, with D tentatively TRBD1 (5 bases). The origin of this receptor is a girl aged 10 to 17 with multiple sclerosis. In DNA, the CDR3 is TGTGCCATCAGTGAGGGGGGGAGAGGTTCGGATGGCTACACCTTC. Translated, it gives CAISEGGRGSDGYTF.